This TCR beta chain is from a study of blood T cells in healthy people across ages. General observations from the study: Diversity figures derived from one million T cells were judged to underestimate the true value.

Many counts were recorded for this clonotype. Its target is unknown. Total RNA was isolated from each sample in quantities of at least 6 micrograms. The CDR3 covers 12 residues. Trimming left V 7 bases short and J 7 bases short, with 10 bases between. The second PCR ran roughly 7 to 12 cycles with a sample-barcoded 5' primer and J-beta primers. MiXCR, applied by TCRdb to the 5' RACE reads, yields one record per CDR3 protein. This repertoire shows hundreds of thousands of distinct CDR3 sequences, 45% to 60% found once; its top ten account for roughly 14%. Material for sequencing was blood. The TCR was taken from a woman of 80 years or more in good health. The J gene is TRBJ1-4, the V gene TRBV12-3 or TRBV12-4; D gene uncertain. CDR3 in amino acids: CASTQIREKLFF. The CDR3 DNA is TGTGCCAGCACTCAAATCCGTGAAAAACTGTTTTTT.